These T cell receptor beta chains were read from a single sample in a study of human T cells and chemical hapten exposure. TCRdb reprocessed the RACE reads with MiXCR, giving one entry per CDR3 protein. This sample has 120,000 or so distinct CDR3 sequences; 13% occur once, and the top ten carry about 3%. Sequencing used whole blood, obtained in connection with sensitization to the hapten diphenylcyclopropenone (DPC). The receptors originated from a woman aged 18-35 years with alopecia areata. Some clones in this sample may be carry-over from other donors' samples. Each CDR3 is given with its conserved first and last residue. The D gene is left open where the match is weak.

>TRBJ1-1|.|TRBV6-2/TRBV6-3
CASSSAGSVEAFF
>TRBJ2-1|.|TRBV6-5
CASSYGRRGDNEQFF
>TRBJ2-7|TRBD1|TRBV20-1
CSAAGGQGPAEQYF
>TRBJ1-2|.|TRBV5-6
CASSRRTGGRSYGYTF
>TRBJ1-2|TRBD1|TRBV29-1
CSVERDRGYYGYTF
>TRBJ2-5|TRBD2|TRBV7-9
CASSLGLRGLSQETQYF
>TRBJ1-6|.|TRBV30
CAWSANSPLHF
>TRBJ1-1|.|TRBV27
CASSLYPEMNTEAFF
>TRBJ2-1|.|TRBV5-1
CASSINGPLYNEQFF
>TRBJ1-4|.|TRBV4-2
CASSQDLPGEESNEKLFF
>TRBJ2-7|.|TRBV4-3
CASSQDRQAKTHEQYF
>TRBJ2-2|.|TRBV6-6
CASSHRVYTGELFF
>TRBJ2-3|TRBD2|TRBV3-1
CASSPGDGGGITDTQYF
>TRBJ1-1|TRBD1|TRBV4-3
CASSQDRGLYTEAFF
>TRBJ2-3|TRBD2|TRBV3-1
CASSQDGTSGLLTDTQYF
>TRBJ2-2|.|TRBV4-3
CASSQDAGVNTGELFF
>TRBJ2-7|.|TRBV27
CASSSSGTGNYEQYF
>TRBJ1-2|TRBD1|TRBV3-1
CASSQGAGGSYTF
>TRBJ1-1|.|TRBV2
CATQGLRGTEAFF
>TRBJ1-1|.|TRBV29-1
CSERRGGVAFF
>TRBJ1-2|.|TRBV5-4
CASSLETGRANYGYTF
>TRBJ1-5|.|TRBV2
CASSEEGLGQPQHF
>TRBJ2-3|.|TRBV7-9
CASSLDTRGADTQYF
>TRBJ2-7|.|TRBV5-1
CASSLVVPPNEQYF
>TRBJ2-7|.|TRBV7-2
CASSLDRGRTYEQYF
>TRBJ1-4|.|TRBV12-3/TRBV12-4
CASSPDVYLNEKLFF
>TRBJ2-2|.|TRBV11-2
CASNTLQRPGELFF
>TRBJ2-7|.|TRBV9
CASSGEGWDEQYF
>TRBJ2-2|.|TRBV20-1
CSAPLTRPGNTGELFF
>TRBJ1-1|.|TRBV12-3/TRBV12-4
CASTPDGTEAFF
>TRBJ2-2|TRBD1|TRBV5-6
CASSLAGTANTGELFF
>TRBJ2-7|TRBD1|TRBV20-1
CSAGTGTHEQYF
>TRBJ2-3|.|TRBV20-1
CSASDSATHITQYF
>TRBJ2-2|.|TRBV4-3
CASSQMQGGTGELFF
>TRBJ1-1|.|TRBV18
CASSPSARGTEAFF
>TRBJ2-2|TRBD1|TRBV7-2
CASSLERQGSGELFF
>TRBJ2-7|.|TRBV11-2
CASSLEPGPSYEQYF
>TRBJ1-3|.|TRBV7-2
CSGNTIYF
>TRBJ2-3|.|TRBV9
CASSVEGVSDTQYF
>TRBJ1-4|.|TRBV20-1
CSASGRERMGGKLFF
>TRBJ1-1|TRBD1|TRBV12-3/TRBV12-4
CASNGQDLNTEAFF
>TRBJ1-6|TRBD1|TRBV2
CASRGSQGAGNSPLHF
>TRBJ2-2|.|TRBV7-2
CASSLVVGNGELFF
>TRBJ2-1|TRBD2|TRBV9
CASSAGLAAHNEQFF
>TRBJ2-5|.|TRBV7-2
CASSRPGHNQETQYF
>TRBJ2-1|TRBD2|TRBV10-3
CAISDSRGGVYNEQFF
>TRBJ1-1|.|TRBV21-1
CASSKRTLRRTEAFF
>TRBJ1-1|.|TRBV12-3/TRBV12-4
CASSWWAANTEAFF